This section outlines one T cell receptor beta chain sequence together with its context. This entry is derived from a study of cytomegalovirus exposure and HLA in healthy donors. Looked up from germline, CDR1 is SGHNT and CDR2 is YENEEA. The CDR3 runs 15 residues. In the PCR, 60 Vbeta and 13 Jbeta primers were used. Using immunoSEQ multiplex PCR, the repertoire was profiled, and TCRdb retains in-frame clones only, with some absent. This table has over 75,000 clones, 75% to 85% appearing once. Sequencing was done on a sample of PBMCs. The V call is TRBV11-3, the J call TRBJ2-7; 9 positions match TRBD2. The DNA end is more similar to TRBJ2-1, so the J call may be wrong. The TCR originated in a male donor in good health and CMV-seropositive. The CDR3 here is CASSLILAGLNEQFF. CDR3 coding DNA: TGTGCCAGCAGCTTAATCCTAGCGGGGTTGAATGAGCAGTTCTTC.